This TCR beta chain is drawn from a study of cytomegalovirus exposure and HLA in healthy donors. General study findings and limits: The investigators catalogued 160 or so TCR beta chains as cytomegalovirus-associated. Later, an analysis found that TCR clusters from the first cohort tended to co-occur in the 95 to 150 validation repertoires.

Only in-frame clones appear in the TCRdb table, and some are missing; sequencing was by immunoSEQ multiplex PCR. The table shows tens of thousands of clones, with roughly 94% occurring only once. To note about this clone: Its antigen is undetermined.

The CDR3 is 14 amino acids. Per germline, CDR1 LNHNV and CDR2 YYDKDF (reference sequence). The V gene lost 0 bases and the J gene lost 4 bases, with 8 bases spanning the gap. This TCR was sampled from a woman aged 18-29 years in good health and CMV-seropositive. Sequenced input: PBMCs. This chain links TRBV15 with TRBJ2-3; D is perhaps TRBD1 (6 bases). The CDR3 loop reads CATSRDGGPDTQYF. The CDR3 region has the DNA TGTGCCACCAGCAGAGATGGGGGCCCAGATACGCAGTATTTT.